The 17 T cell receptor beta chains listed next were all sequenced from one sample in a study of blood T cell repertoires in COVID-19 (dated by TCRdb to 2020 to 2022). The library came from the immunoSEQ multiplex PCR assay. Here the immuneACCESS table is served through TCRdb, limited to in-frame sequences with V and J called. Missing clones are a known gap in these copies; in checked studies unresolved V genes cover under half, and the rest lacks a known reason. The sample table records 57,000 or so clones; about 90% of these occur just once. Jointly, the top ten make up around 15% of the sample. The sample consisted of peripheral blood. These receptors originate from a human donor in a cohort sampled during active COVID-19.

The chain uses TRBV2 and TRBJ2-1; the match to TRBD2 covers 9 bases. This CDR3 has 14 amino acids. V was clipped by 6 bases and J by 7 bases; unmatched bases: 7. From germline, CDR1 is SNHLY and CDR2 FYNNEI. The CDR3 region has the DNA TGTGCCAGCAGACCGGGACTAGCAGGAAATGAGCAGTTCTTC. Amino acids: CASRPGLAGNEQFF.

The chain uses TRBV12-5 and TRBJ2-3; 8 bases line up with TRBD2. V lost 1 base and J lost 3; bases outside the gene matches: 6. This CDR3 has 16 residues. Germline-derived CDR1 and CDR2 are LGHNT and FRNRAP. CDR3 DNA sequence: TGTGCTAGTGGTTTGGGGGTGGGCGGGAGGACAGATACGCAGTATTTT. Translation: CASGLGVGGRTDTQYF.

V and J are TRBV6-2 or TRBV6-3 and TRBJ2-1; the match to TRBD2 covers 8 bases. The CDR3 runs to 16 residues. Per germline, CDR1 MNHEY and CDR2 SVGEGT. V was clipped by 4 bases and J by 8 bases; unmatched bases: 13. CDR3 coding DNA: TGTGCCAGCAGTTCGTATGGGAGCGGGAGTCTCCATGAGCAGTTCTTC. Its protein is CASSSYGSGSLHEQFF.

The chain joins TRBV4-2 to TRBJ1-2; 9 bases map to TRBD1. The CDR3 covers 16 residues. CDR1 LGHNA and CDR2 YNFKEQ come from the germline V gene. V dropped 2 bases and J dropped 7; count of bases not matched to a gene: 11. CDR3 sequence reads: CASSQLFTGGGGGYTF. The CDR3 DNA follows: TGTGCCAGCAGCCAACTCTTTACAGGGGGCGGGGGTGGCTACACCTTC.

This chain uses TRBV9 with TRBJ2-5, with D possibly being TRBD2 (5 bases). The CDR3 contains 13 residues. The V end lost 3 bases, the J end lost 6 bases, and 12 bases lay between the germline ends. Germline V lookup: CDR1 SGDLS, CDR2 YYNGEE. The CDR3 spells CASSDAGLKTQYF. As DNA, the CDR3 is TGTGCCAGCAGCGATGCGGGCCTGAAGACCCAGTACTTC.

In DNA, the CDR3 is TGCGCCAGCAGTTGGACAGGGACGACAGATACGCAGTATTTT. Its translation is CASSWTGTTDTQYF. V usage is TRBV10-2 and J usage is TRBJ2-3; 8 nucleotides agree with TRBD1. Germline lookup yields CDR1 WSHSY and CDR2 SAAADI. This CDR3 is built from 14 residues. V lost 5 bases and J lost 3; bases outside the gene matches: 4.

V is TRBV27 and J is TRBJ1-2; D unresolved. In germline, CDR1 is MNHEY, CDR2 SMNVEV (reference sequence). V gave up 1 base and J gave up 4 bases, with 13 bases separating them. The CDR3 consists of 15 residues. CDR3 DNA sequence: TGTGCCAGCAGTTTATTCGGGGTTGGAGGCTATGGCTACACCTTC. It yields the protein CASSLFGVGGYGYTF.

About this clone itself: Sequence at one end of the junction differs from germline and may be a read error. The CDR3: CAGSPQTGGLSYGYTF. CDR3 DNA sequence: TGTGCCGGCAGCCCACAGACAGGGGGCCTGAGCTATGGCTACACCTTC. The V gene is TRBV6-4, the J gene TRBJ1-2, with 10 bases that match TRBD1. Germline-derived CDR1 and CDR2 are MRHNA and SNTAGT. The CDR3 is 16 residues long.

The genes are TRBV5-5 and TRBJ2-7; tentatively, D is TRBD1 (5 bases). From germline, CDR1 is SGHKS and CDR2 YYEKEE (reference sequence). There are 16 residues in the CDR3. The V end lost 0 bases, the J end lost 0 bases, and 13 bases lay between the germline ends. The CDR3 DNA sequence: TGTGCCAGCAGCTTGGGACAGACCATAGCCTCCTACGAGCAGTACTTC. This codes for CASSLGQTIASYEQYF.

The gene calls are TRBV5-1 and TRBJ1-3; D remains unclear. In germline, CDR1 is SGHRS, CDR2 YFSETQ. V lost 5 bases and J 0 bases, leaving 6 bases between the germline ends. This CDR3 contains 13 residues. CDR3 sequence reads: CASRLDSGNTIYF. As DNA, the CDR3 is TGCGCCAGCAGACTAGACTCTGGAAACACCATATATTTT.

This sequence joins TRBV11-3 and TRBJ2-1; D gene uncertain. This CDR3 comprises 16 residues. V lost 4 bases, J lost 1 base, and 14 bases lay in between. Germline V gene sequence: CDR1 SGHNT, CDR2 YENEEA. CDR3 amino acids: CASSWSYLGSYNEQFF. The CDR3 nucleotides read TGTGCCAGCAGCTGGAGTTACTTAGGTTCCTACAATGAGCAGTTCTTC.

For the CDR3, the DNA is TGTGCCAGCAGTTACAGGAAGGGACTAGCGGGAGGGGGTCTGGGGAATGAGCAGTTCTTC. This encodes CASSYRKGLAGGGLGNEQFF. The chain joins TRBV6-2 or TRBV6-3 to TRBJ2-1; 16 positions agree with TRBD2. This CDR3 comprises 20 residues. V shed 2 bases and J 7 bases; nucleotides not matched to a gene: 14. Germline lookup yields CDR1 MNHEY and CDR2 SVGEGT.

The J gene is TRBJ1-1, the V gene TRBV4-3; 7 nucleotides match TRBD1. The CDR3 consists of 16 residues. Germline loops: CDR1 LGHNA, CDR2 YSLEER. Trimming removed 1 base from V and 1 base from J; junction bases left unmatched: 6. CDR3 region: CASSQVGRGANTEAFF. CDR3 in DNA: TGCGCCAGCAGCCAAGTGGGCAGGGGGGCGAACACTGAAGCTTTCTTT.

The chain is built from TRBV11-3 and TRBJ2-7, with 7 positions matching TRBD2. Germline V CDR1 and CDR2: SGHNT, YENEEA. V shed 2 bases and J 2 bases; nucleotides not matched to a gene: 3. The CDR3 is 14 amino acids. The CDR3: CASSLTAGPYEQYF. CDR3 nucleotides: TGTGCCAGCAGCTTAACAGCGGGACCCTACGAGCAGTACTTC.

The CDR3 is CASSSDRYYGYTF. The CDR3 DNA reads as TGTGCCAGCAGCTCCGACAGATACTATGGCTACACCTTC. This chain links TRBV7-2 with TRBJ1-2, with D perhaps TRBD1 (5 bases). CDR3 size: 13 residues. The germline CDR1 and CDR2 sequences are SGHTA and FQGNSA. Deletions cut 4 bases from V and 3 bases from J, with 9 bases between.

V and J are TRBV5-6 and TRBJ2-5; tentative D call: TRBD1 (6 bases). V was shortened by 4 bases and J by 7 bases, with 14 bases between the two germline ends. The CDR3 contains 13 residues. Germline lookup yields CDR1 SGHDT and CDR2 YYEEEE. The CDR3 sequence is CASSADRQWTQYF. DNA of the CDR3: TGTGCCAGCAGCGCCGACAGGCAGTGGACCCAGTACTTC.

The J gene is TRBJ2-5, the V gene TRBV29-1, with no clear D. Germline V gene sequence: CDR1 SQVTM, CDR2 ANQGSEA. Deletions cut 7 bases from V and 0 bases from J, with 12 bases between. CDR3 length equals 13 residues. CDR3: CSGLPVYQETQYF. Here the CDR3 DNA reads TGCAGCGGTTTGCCGGTTTACCAAGAGACCCAGTACTTC.